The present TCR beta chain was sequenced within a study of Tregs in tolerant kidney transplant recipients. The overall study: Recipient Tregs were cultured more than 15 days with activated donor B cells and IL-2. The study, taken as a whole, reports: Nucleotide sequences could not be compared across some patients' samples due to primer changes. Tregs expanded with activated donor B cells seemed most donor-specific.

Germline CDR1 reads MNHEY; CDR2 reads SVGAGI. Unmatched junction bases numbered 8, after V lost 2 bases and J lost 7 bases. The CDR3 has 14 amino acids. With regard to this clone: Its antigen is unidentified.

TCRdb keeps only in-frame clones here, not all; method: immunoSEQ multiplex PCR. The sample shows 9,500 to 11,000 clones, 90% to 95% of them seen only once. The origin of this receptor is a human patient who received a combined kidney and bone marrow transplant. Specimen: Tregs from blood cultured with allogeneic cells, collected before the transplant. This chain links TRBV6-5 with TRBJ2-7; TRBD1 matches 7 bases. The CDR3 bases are TGTGCCAGCAGTTACAGGGACAGCGAAAAGGAGCAGTACTTC. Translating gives CASSYRDSEKEQYF.